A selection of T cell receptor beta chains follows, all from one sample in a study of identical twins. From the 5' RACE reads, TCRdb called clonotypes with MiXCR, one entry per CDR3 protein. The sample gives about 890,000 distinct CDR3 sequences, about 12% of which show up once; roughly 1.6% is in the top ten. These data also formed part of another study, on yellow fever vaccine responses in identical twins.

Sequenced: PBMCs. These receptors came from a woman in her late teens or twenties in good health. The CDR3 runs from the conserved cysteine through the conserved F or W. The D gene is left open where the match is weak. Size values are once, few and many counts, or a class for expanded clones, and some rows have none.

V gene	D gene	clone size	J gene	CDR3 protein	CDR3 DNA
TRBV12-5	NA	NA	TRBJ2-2	CASGPGDTGELFF	TGTGCTAGTGGGCCCGGGGACACCGGGGAGCTGTTTTTT
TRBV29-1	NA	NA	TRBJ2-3	CSVEDPPGHTDTQYF	TGCAGCGTTGAAGATCCCCCGGGCCACACAGATACGCAGTATTTT
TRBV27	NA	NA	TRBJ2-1	CASSSLRLAIDEQFF	TGTGCCAGCAGTTCGCTGAGGCTAGCGATCGATGAGCAGTTCTTC
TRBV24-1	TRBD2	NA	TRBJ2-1	CATSERTSGNNEQFF	TGTGCCACCAGTGAGCGGACTAGCGGGAACAATGAGCAGTTCTTC
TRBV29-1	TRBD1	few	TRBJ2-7	CSVLQGDHEQYF	TGCAGCGTGTTACAGGGGGACCACGAGCAGTACTTC
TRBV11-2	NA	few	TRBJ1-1	CASSLLRGEAFF	TGTGCCAGCAGCTTACTCCGCGGTGAAGCTTTCTTT
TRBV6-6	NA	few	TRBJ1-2	CASNPDLNYGYTF	TGTGCCAGCAACCCCGACTTGAACTATGGCTACACCTTC
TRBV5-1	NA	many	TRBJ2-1	CASSFLYNEQFF	TGCGCCAGCAGCTTCCTATACAATGAGCAGTTCTTC
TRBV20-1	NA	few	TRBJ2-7	CSARDLRGENPYEQYF	TGCAGTGCTAGAGATCTTAGGGGGGAGAATCCCTACGAGCAGTACTTC
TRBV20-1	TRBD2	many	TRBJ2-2	CSARDRERDGGELFF	TGCAGTGCTAGAGATCGCGAGCGGGATGGCGGGGAGCTGTTTTTT
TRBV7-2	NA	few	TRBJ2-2	CASSRRWNTGELFF	TGTGCCAGCAGCCGAAGATGGAACACCGGGGAGCTGTTTTTT
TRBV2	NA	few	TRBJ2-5	CASSREREETQYF	TGTGCCAGCTCGCGGGAACGGGAAGAGACCCAGTACTTC
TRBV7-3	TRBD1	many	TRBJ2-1	CASSWTGRSYNEQFF	TGTGCCAGCAGCTGGACAGGGCGCTCCTACAATGAGCAGTTCTTC
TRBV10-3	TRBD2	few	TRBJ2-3	CAISYSGSQTDTQYF	TGTGCCATCAGTTACAGCGGGAGTCAGACAGATACGCAGTATTTT
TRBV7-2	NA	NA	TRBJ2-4	CASSGPGVAKNIQYF	TGTGCCAGCAGCGGGCCAGGAGTAGCCAAAAACATTCAGTACTTC
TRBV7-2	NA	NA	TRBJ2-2	CASSSRWGSTGELFF	TGTGCCAGCAGCTCCCGTTGGGGATCCACCGGGGAGCTGTTTTTT
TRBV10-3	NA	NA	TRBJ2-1	CAISGTTKNEQFF	TGTGCCATCAGTGGGACGACAAAGAATGAGCAGTTCTTC